Many counts were recorded for the clone carrying this T cell receptor beta chain. Antigen: not known. Germline loops: CDR1 MNHEY, CDR2 SMNVEV (reference sequence). V lost 2 bases, J lost 6 bases, and 12 bases stayed unmatched. The CDR3 has 17 residues. The data stem from a study of T cells in Graves' hyperthyroidism and ophthalmopathy. General study results and limits: A model using 13 V-J features told ophthalmopathy apart from stable hyperthyroidism.

Researchers barred patients who had uncontrolled infection, other autoimmune disease, pregnancy or lactation. Diagnostic assessment was based on clinical symptoms, serum thyroxine and TRAb, thyroid ultrasound and orbital computed tomography. From RNA transcripts, TCR beta CDR3 regions were amplified. With the HTBI primer set, the TCR CDR3 went through a first round of RT-PCR. TCRdb independently ran MiXCR on the multiplex PCR reads; one entry per CDR3 protein. The sample has some 350,000 distinct CDR3 sequences; roughly 15% are singletons. The rearrangement links TRBV27 to TRBJ1-4; 7 positions match TRBD1. Sequenced: blood. This clonotype was obtained from a woman aged 40 to 50 with Graves' ophthalmopathy. This CDR3 is CASSLRGYRGVDEKLFF. CDR3 nucleotides: TGTGCCAGCAGTTTACGCGGTTACAGGGGTGTCGATGAAAAACTGTTTTTT.